This note documents a single T cell receptor beta chain sequence. Its target is not known. Its ends do not fully match the called genes, so a read error is possible. This entry is derived from a study of T cell responses to AZD1222 COVID-19 vaccine. The method was immunoSEQ multiplex PCR; TCRdb's version includes in-frame clones alone and lacks a portion of them. The table includes 170,000 or so clones, approximately 90% detected once. Overall study results and limits: All repertoire sampling was performed exclusively after the peak T cell response. Donors were mostly white British, more females; clonal diversity possibly underestimated. Vaccine-associated CD4 TCRs spanned spike, dominant at 160-218 and 743-854. An increase in Spike-specific TCR breadth and depth was observed after two AZD1222 doses.

Germline-derived CDR1 and CDR2 are MNHEY and SMNVEV (reference sequence). The CDR3 has 13 amino acids. The receptor was derived from an adult in good health. The chain couples TRBV27 to TRBJ1-4, with no clear D. The source material was peripheral blood, sampled on day 0 of AZD1222 vaccination. The CDR3 loop is CASRSAGLQYMVF. The CDR3 DNA reads TGTGCCAGCAGATCGGCAGGCCTCCAATACATGGTTTTT.